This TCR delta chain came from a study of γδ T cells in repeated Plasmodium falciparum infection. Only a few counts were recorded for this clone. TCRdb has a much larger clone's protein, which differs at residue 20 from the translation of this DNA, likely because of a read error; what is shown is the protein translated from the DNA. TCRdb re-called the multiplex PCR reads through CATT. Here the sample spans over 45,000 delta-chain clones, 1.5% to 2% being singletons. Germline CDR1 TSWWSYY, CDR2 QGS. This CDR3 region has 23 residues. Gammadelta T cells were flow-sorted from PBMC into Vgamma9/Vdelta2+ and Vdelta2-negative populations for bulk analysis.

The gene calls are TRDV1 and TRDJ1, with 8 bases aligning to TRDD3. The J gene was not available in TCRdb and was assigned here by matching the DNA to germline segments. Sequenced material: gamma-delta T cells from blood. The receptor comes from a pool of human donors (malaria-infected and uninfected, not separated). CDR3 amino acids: CALGELEGPTYANWGEYTDRLIF. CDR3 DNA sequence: TGTGCTCTTGGGGAACTAGAAGGTCCTACGTATGCTAACTGGGGGGAGTACACCGATAGACTCATCTTT.